One T cell receptor (beta chain) is described in this entry. Its recognized antigen is unknown. Base-call qualities are not available, and no considerably larger clone is one nucleotide away. These data are taken from a study of OX40 agonist ivuxolimab in advanced cancers. Looking at the study overall: Ivuxolimab was a fully human IgG2 agonistic monoclonal antibody targeting the costimulatory receptor OX40 (CD134). Intravenous ivuxolimab was administered to patients every 2 weeks at six dose levels: 0.01, 0.1, 0.3, 1.5, 3 and 10 mg/kg. Of the approximately 50 dose-escalation patients, hepatocellular carcinoma was present in about 20, melanoma in around 15, renal cell carcinoma in 9 and head and neck cancer in 9. The dose-escalation cohort was 82.7% male with a mean age of about 65 years, ranging from about 23 to 85. Patients were allowed to have had prior anti-PD-1, anti-PD-L1 or anti-CTLA-4 therapy, and roughly two fifths of the dose-escalation patients had been treated with checkpoint inhibitors. Three dose-escalation patients achieved partial responses, one with hepatocellular carcinoma and two with cutaneous melanoma. The purpose of peripheral TCRbeta sequencing was to test whether ivuxolimab changed TCR sequence diversity and led to clonal T-cell expansion. The monotherapy dose-escalation portion (N = 52 patients) of the phase I ivuxolimab trial is reported in the paper.

V drops 1 base and J drops 6 bases, leaving 6 bases in between. The cysteine opens and the phenylalanine closes a CDR3 of 13 amino acids. The read is trimmed to its CDR3 DNA, 39 bases read in frame from base 1. CDR1 and CDR2 (SEHNR, FQNEAQ) derive from the germline V gene (reference sequence). Overall study results and their limits: After ivuxolimab, CD8+ T cells had more expanded clones than CD4+ T cells on average. In the 0.1-3.0 mg/kg groups, partial responders had among the lowest normalized peripheral clonal expansion, particularly in CD8+ T cells. Low levels of normalized T-cell clonal expansion were also seen in some nonresponding patients. Clonal expansion of both CD4+ and CD8+ blood T cells was observed from baseline to week 6 at doses 0.1 to 3.0 mg/kg. Antigen specificity was not determined for the clonally expanded peripheral T cells.

The trial excluded patients who had a history of autoimmune disease or who were on systemic immunosuppression. In every dose cohort, peripheral blood was drawn for TCR sequencing at baseline, cycle 4 day 1, and cycle 7 day 1. The samples were taken from a phase I, first-in-human, multicenter, open-label dose-escalation trial of ivuxolimab. Adults with locally advanced or metastatic melanoma, renal cell carcinoma, hepatocellular carcinoma or head and neck squamous cell carcinoma were enrolled in the trial. Before TCR sequencing, CD4+ T cells and CD8+ T cells from peripheral blood were sorted into separate populations. Genomic DNA was isolated from the sorted cells so that the TCRbeta CDR3 region could be sequenced. The immunoSEQ Assay was used for sequencing of TCRbeta CDR3 regions. TCRdb retrieved this table from immuneACCESS and kept in-frame rearrangements only. Not all clones are present; in checked studies, unresolved V genes account for under half, and no reason is known for the remainder. This sample gives fewer than 85,000 clones in total; roughly nine tenths of them show up just once. The ten largest clonotypes hold about 0.4% of the sample.

Recombination joined TRBV7-9 with TRBJ2-2, with the D gene uncertain. This clonotype originated in an adult with an advanced solid tumor such as melanoma, head and neck, liver or kidney cancer. Source: CD4+ or CD8+ T cells sorted from blood, taken in a trial of the OX40 agonist ivuxolimab. The CDR3 loop reads CASSLEVAGELFF. The DNA sequence follows: TGTGCCAGCAGCTTAGAGGTGGCCGGGGAGCTGTTTTTT.